The rows below give T cell receptor beta chains drawn from one sample of a study of memory CD4+ T cells and cytomegalovirus serostatus. TCRdb's copy holds only in-frame clones and misses some; the assay was immunoSEQ multiplex PCR. This repertoire shows tens of thousands of clones, less than 85% found once; its top ten account for roughly 1.9%. The sequencing sample was made of memory CD4+ T cells from blood. The receptors derive from an adult in good health and CMV-seronegative. Each CDR3 is given with its conserved first and last residue. D genes are given only for firm matches. Clone size is stated in some rows and not others, as once, few, many or a class when expanded.

abundance,j_gene,v_gene,d_gene,CDR3aa
-,TRBJ2-6,TRBV7-2,TRBD2,CASSSLRGGGANVLTF
once,TRBJ1-2,TRBV6-1,-,CASSDMRIPPNYGYTF
-,TRBJ1-2,TRBV5-6,-,CASSSQGANYGYTF
-,TRBJ2-5,TRBV10-3,TRBD2,CAISLTSGLQKTQYF
-,TRBJ2-2,TRBV5-1,TRBD2,CASSPGLAGGHTGELFF
-,TRBJ1-1,TRBV15,-,CATSREGNTEAFF
few,TRBJ2-7,TRBV20-1,TRBD2,CSAIGGGEQYF
-,TRBJ1-6,TRBV4-1,-,CASSHQRQDNSPLHF
-,TRBJ1-5,TRBV6-6,TRBD1,CASQTGDSNQPQHF
-,TRBJ1-1,TRBV6-5,-,CASTNWGGGTEAFF
-,TRBJ1-1,TRBV18,-,CASSRDVGATEAFF
-,TRBJ2-3,TRBV7-2,-,CASSSSSASLDTQYF
-,TRBJ2-7,TRBV6-1,-,CASSHWGEGAGEQYF
-,TRBJ2-7,TRBV11-1,-,CASSAAGSGRTYEQYF
few,TRBJ1-2,TRBV20-1,-,CSYDSYGYTF
-,TRBJ2-1,TRBV7-2,-,CASSLVGTYNEQFF
-,TRBJ1-4,TRBV14,TRBD1,CASSPIGGTNEKLFF
-,TRBJ2-7,TRBV28,-,CASSEISYEQYF
-,TRBJ2-1,TRBV2,TRBD1,CASSEIPGTGGSYNEQFF
-,TRBJ1-1,TRBV6-4,-,CASSDRGGLNTEAFF
-,TRBJ1-5,TRBV7-9,-,CASSLAGPGYSNQPQHF
-,TRBJ2-7,TRBV28,-,CARLSLGSSYEQYF
few,TRBJ1-1,TRBV11-3,-,CASEKPGPWGGNTEAFF
-,TRBJ2-1,TRBV7-6,-,CASSPLGGTDEQFF
few,TRBJ1-1,TRBV28,TRBD1,CASSPLAGGMTEAFF
-,TRBJ1-5,TRBV2,-,CASSEGAGNQPQHF
-,TRBJ2-5,TRBV11-2,-,CASSSSGLSETQYF
-,TRBJ2-3,TRBV29-1,-,CSAKRDINTDTQYF
-,TRBJ2-3,TRBV10-3,-,CAISGGQERTDTQYF